This TCR beta chain emerged from a study of blood T cell repertoires in COVID-19. Generated by immunoSEQ multiplex PCR, the TCRdb table keeps only in-frame clones and is missing some. Altogether 250,000 to 350,000 clones are present, approximately 85% being singletons, with the ten largest covering roughly 4%. Material for sequencing was PBMCs or T cells enriched from blood (not recorded which). This TCR derives from a woman aged 25-40 years who had recovered from COVID-19.

The CDR3, as DNA: TGTGCCAGCAGTCCCCCGGGGAGCGCTGAAGCTTTCTTT. Translating gives CASSPPGSAEAFF. The gene calls are TRBV6-5 and TRBJ1-1; D ambiguous. CDR3 length equals 13 residues. The V and J ends lost 5 bases and 6 bases respectively, with 13 bases between them. Germline assignment: CDR1 MNHEY and CDR2 SVGAGI.